A single sample gave rise to the 5 T cell receptor beta chains below, sequenced in a study of OX40 agonist ivuxolimab in advanced cancers. Generated by immunoSEQ multiplex PCR, the TCRdb table keeps only in-frame clones and is missing some. The table shows tens of thousands of clones, with 86% occurring only once. Sequencing was performed on CD4+ or CD8+ T cells sorted from blood, taken in a trial of the OX40 agonist ivuxolimab. The source of these receptors is an adult with an advanced solid tumor such as melanoma, head and neck, liver or kidney cancer.

This clone was seen only once. CDR3 protein: CASSQGGGSGANVLTF. The CDR3 coding sequence is TGCGCCAGCAGCCAGGGAGGAGGGTCAGGGGCCAACGTCCTGACTTTC. The chain combines TRBV4-3 with TRBJ2-6, with a tentative D call TRBD2 (6 bases). V was shortened by 3 bases and J by 4 bases, with 13 bases between the two germline ends. CDR3 length equals 16 residues. The germline V gene has CDR1 LGHNA and CDR2 YSLEER.

The V gene is TRBV4-2, the J gene TRBJ1-4; TRBD1 aligns across 10 bases. This CDR3 has 17 residues. J lost 0 bases, V lost 3 bases, and 4 bases had no gene match. The germline V gene encodes CDR1 LGHNA and CDR2 YNFKEQ. The CDR3 here is CASSHGGQGATNEKLFF. CDR3 coding DNA: TGTGCCAGCAGCCACGGCGGACAGGGGGCAACTAATGAAAAACTGTTTTTT.

The rearrangement links TRBV2 to TRBJ2-7; 10 bases agree with TRBD1. The CDR3 is 14 amino acids. The germline V gene encodes CDR1 SNHLY and CDR2 FYNNEI. The V gene end was trimmed by 8 bases and the J gene end by 3 bases; junction bases not matched to a gene: 7. The CDR3 sequence is CASEGGQGYYEQYF. In nucleotides, the CDR3 is TGTGCCAGCGAGGGGGGACAGGGGTACTACGAGCAGTACTTC.

V gene TRBV12-5 combines with J gene TRBJ2-5, with D tentatively TRBD1 or TRBD2 (5 bases each). The CDR3 consists of 12 residues. Per germline, CDR1 LGHNT and CDR2 FRNRAP. The V gene lost 6 bases and the J gene lost 5 bases, with 10 bases spanning the gap. CDR3 sequence: CASGPREETQYF. In nucleotides, the CDR3 is TGTGCTAGTGGACCCAGGGAGGAGACCCAGTACTTC.

This clone was detected only a few times. The chain recombines TRBV7-2 with TRBJ1-1; D might be TRBD1 (5 bases). Trimming took 2 bases from V and 2 from J, leaving 6 bases between them. From germline, CDR1 is SGHTA and CDR2 FQGNSA. CDR3 size: 13 residues. CDR3 sequence: CASSLQGNTEAFF. CDR3 sequence (DNA): TGTGCCAGCAGCTTACAGGGCAACACTGAAGCTTTCTTT.